This T cell receptor beta chain was sequenced for a study of blood T cell repertoires in COVID-19. Study background: Sample material is recorded as cDNA or gDNA derived from T cells, B-cell-depleted T cells, or PBMCs.

The J segment lost 3 bases and the V segment lost 1 base, leaving 6 bases of the junction unmatched. This CDR3 has 15 amino acids. The germline CDR1 and CDR2 sequences are MDHEN and SYDVKM. The sample holds a few counts of this clone. Enrollees, about 18 to 90 years old, lived in fewer than 25 US areas. It was within 2 weeks before study entry that exposed participants met a COVID-19 case. Per the authors' pipeline: Using reference gene primer amplification, nucleated cell counts were estimated. The table came from immunoSEQ multiplex PCR; TCRdb's copy has only in-frame clones and leaves some out. Clonal size and the V and J genes are those of that table, whereas D and trimming came from the DNA. The repertoire consists of 350,000 to 450,000 clones, with approximately 90% occurring once and the leading ten covering less than 1.5%.

The chain is built from TRBV28 and TRBJ2-7; 7 bases map to TRBD1. This TCR derives from a woman aged 18-29 years who had been exposed to COVID-19. Source material: PBMCs or T cells enriched from blood (not recorded which). In DNA form, the CDR3 reads TGTGCCAGCAGTTTATCCGGGACAGTGCTCTACGAGCAGTACTTC. Translated: CASSLSGTVLYEQYF.